A single T cell receptor beta chain is shown here with its context. Its antigen is not identified. This CDR3 spans 15 amino acids. CDR1 and CDR2 (germline): LNHDA, SQIVND (reference sequence). The J segment lost 4 bases and the V segment lost 5 bases, leaving 5 bases of the junction unmatched. The PCR used 60 Vbeta and 13 Jbeta primers. Profiled with immunoSEQ multiplex PCR; TCRdb holds only in-frame clones, not every one. The sample's table shows around 120,000 clones. This record comes from a study of cytomegalovirus exposure and HLA in healthy donors. General observations from the study: With further analysis later on, most CMV-associated TCR beta chains appeared HLA-restricted.

The receptor's source is a man between 45 and 60 years old in good health and CMV-seronegative. The chain employs TRBV19 and TRBJ1-6, with 7 bases aligning to TRBD1. The specimen was PBMCs. Here the CDR3 reads CASSYDRAYNSPLHF. The CDR3 nucleotides read TGTGCCAGTAGTTACGACAGGGCTTATAATTCACCCCTCCACTTT.